A selection of T cell receptor beta chains follows, all from one sample in a study of CD8+CD57+ T cells in acquired aplastic anemia. TCRdb fed the reads into MiXCR, producing one record per CDR3 protein. The data hold about 170,000 distinct CDR3 sequences, with roughly 43% observed a single time. The sample consisted of sorted CD4+, CD8+, or CD8+CD57+ T cells (not recorded which) from PBMCs. The receptors shown here come from a human donor with aplastic anemia. The CDR3 runs from the conserved cysteine through the conserved F or W. The D gene is left open where the match is weak. Clone sizes are given selectively: once, few, many, or a class where the clone is expanded.

J	size	D	V	CDR3	DNA
TRBJ1-1	few	.	TRBV27	CASSLSTGGNTEAFF	TGTGCCAGCAGTTTATCGACCGGGGGGAACACTGAAGCTTTCTTT
TRBJ1-4	once	TRBD1	TRBV10-3	CAIRPTGGLFF	TGTGCCATCAGACCGACAGGGGGGTTGTTTTTT
TRBJ2-7	.	TRBD1	TRBV10-3	CAISDEGQGRPTYEQYF	TGTGCCATCAGTGATGAGGGACAGGGGCGACCAACCTACGAGCAGTACTTC
TRBJ2-7	.	.	TRBV15	CATRSGSPPYEQYF	TGTGCCACCAGGAGCGGCAGCCCTCCCTACGAGCAGTACTTC
TRBJ1-1	.	.	TRBV9	CASSADSGSAFF	TGTGCCAGCAGCGCAGATTCAGGGTCCGCTTTCTTT
TRBJ1-2	.	TRBD1	TRBV29-1	CSVEDGQGDGYTF	TGCAGCGTTGAAGATGGACAGGGTGATGGCTACACCTTC
TRBJ1-6	many	TRBD1	TRBV6-2/TRBV6-3	CASSPDRETGSPLHF	TGTGCCAGCAGCCCCGACAGGGAAACCGGTTCACCCCTCCACTTT
TRBJ2-3	.	.	TRBV9	CASSQSKGVSTDTQYF	TGTGCCAGCAGCCAGTCAAAGGGTGTGAGCACAGATACGCAGTATTTT
TRBJ2-7	.	.	TRBV20-1	CSALHGINYEQYF	TGCAGTGCTCTCCACGGGATCAACTACGAGCAGTACTTC
TRBJ2-2	few	.	TRBV12-3/TRBV12-4	CASSQNQGRGGELFF	TGTGCCAGCAGCCAGAACCAGGGCCGGGGCGGGGAGCTGTTTTTT
TRBJ1-4	.	.	TRBV12-3/TRBV12-4	CASRKGLLVATNEKLFF	TGTGCCAGCAGAAAGGGACTCCTAGTTGCAACTAATGAAAAACTGTTTTTT
TRBJ1-1	many	.	TRBV10-2	CASSVSVSPNTEAFF	TGCGCCAGCAGTGTGTCTGTATCCCCAAACACTGAAGCTTTCTTT
TRBJ1-3	.	TRBD1	TRBV10-1	CATTLQGSSGNTIYF	TGCGCCACCACCTTACAGGGGTCCTCTGGAAACACCATATATTTT
TRBJ2-7	many	TRBD1	TRBV6-5	CASSGQGTPSYEQYF	TGTGCCAGCAGCGGACAGGGTACTCCTTCCTACGAGCAGTACTTC
TRBJ2-7	once	.	TRBV7-3	CASTPIGGYEQYF	TGTGCCAGCACCCCAATAGGGGGGTACGAGCAGTACTTC
TRBJ1-1	many	.	TRBV20-1	CSARRGAEGNTEAFF	TGCAGTGCTAGAAGGGGTGCGGAGGGGAACACTGAAGCTTTCTTT
TRBJ2-7	many	TRBD2	TRBV19	CASRSGGGEQYF	TGTGCCAGTAGGAGCGGGGGAGGCGAGCAGTACTTC
TRBJ2-7	many	TRBD2	TRBV7-2	CASSLLAGMGEQYF	TGTGCCAGCAGCTTACTAGCGGGGATGGGAGAGCAGTACTTC
TRBJ2-2	many	.	TRBV20-1	CSARDKGVDGELFF	TGCAGTGCTAGAGATAAGGGGGTCGACGGGGAGCTGTTTTTT
TRBJ2-1	few	TRBD2	TRBV15	CATSREVSGTFGEQFF	TGTGCCACCAGCAGGGAGGTTAGCGGGACATTTGGTGAGCAGTTCTTC
TRBJ2-5	.	.	TRBV6-5	CASSYGGSMKTQYF	TGCGCCAGCAGTTACGGCGGGTCGATGAAGACCCAGTACTTC
TRBJ2-1	once	.	TRBV3-1	CASSQGWNLKEQFF	TGTGCCAGCAGCCAAGGGTGGAACTTAAAAGAGCAGTTCTTC
TRBJ2-5	many	.	TRBV10-3	CAISSQQGQETQYF	TGTGCCATCTCCTCTCAACAGGGCCAAGAGACCCAGTACTTC
TRBJ2-2	many	.	TRBV12-3/TRBV12-4	CASSGSVGELFF	TGTGCCAGCTCGGGGTCGGTCGGGGAGCTGTTTTTT
TRBJ2-3	.	.	TRBV24-1	CASSDPARADTQYF	TGTGCCTCCAGTGATCCGGCTAGAGCGGATACGCAGTATTTT
TRBJ1-3	few	.	TRBV6-1	CASSGGTGTFSGNTIYF	TGTGCCAGCAGTGGGGGCACAGGAACTTTCTCTGGAAACACCATATATTTT
TRBJ1-1	many	.	TRBV6-5	CASSYSKLTDEAFF	TGTGCCAGCAGTTACTCGAAACTCACCGATGAAGCTTTCTTT
TRBJ1-3	.	.	TRBV10-1	CASSERTATSGNTIYF	TGCGCCAGCAGTGAGAGGACAGCCACCTCTGGAAACACCATATATTTT
TRBJ2-2	many	.	TRBV9	CASSPYTGELFF	TGTGCCAGCAGTCCTTACACCGGGGAGCTGTTTTTT
TRBJ1-5	.	.	TRBV2	CASSVIRADQPQHF	TGTGCCAGCAGTGTAATCAGGGCGGATCAGCCCCAGCATTTT
TRBJ2-5	many	.	TRBV11-2	CASSSLAWVGQETQYF	TGTGCCAGCAGCTCTTTGGCCTGGGTAGGGCAAGAGACCCAGTACTTC
TRBJ1-6	many	.	TRBV6-1	CASSERGASNSPLHF	TGTGCCAGCAGTGAGAGGGGGGCCAGCAATTCACCCCTCCACTTT
TRBJ2-6	many	.	TRBV11-2	CASSLDGGANVLTF	TGTGCCAGCAGCTTAGACGGGGGCGCCAACGTCCTGACTTTC
TRBJ1-2	many	TRBD1	TRBV7-9	CASSQGGTTTYGYTF	TGTGCCAGCAGCCAGGGGGGCACGACCACTTATGGCTACACCTTC
TRBJ1-4	.	.	TRBV7-3	CASNKQGFNEKLFF	TGTGCCAGCAACAAACAGGGCTTTAATGAAAAACTGTTTTTT
TRBJ2-1	.	TRBD2	TRBV20-1	CSARDPSGSTNEQFF	TGCAGTGCTAGAGATCCTAGCGGGAGTACCAATGAGCAGTTCTTC
TRBJ1-6	.	TRBD1	TRBV10-1	CARPRDSQSCINNSPLHF	TGCGCCAGACCGAGGGACAGCCAATCCTGCATTAATAATTCACCCCTCCACTTT
TRBJ2-2	.	.	TRBV7-9	CASSRGQNTGELFF	TGTGCCAGCAGTCGGGGACAGAACACCGGGGAGCTGTTTTTT
TRBJ1-6	many	.	TRBV4-2	CASSDQDQADSPLHF	TGTGCCAGCAGCGACCAAGACCAAGCGGATTCACCCCTCCACTTT
TRBJ2-1	many	TRBD1	TRBV11-2	CASSKDRGSYNEQFF	TGTGCCAGCAGCAAAGACAGGGGTTCCTACAATGAGCAGTTCTTC
TRBJ1-1	.	.	TRBV20-1	CTTPGHGNTEAFF	TGCACCACTCCGGGACACGGGAACACTGAAGCTTTCTTT
TRBJ2-3	many	.	TRBV5-4	CASSLVASAHTQYF	TGTGCCAGCAGCTTGGTTGCTAGCGCGCATACGCAGTATTTT
TRBJ1-6	.	.	TRBV18	CASSPPGSSYNSPLHF	TGTGCCAGCTCACCCCCCGGGAGCTCCTATAATTCACCCCTCCACTTT
TRBJ2-5	few	.	TRBV24-1	CAAETQYF	TGTGCCGCAGAGACCCAGTACTTC
TRBJ2-5	few	.	TRBV11-1	CASSLPGRKEETQYF	TGTGCCAGCAGCTTACCAGGCCGCAAAGAAGAGACCCAGTACTTC
TRBJ2-7	.	.	TRBV19	CASSIGWGGVYEQYF	TGTGCCAGTAGTATAGGATGGGGTGGGGTCTACGAGCAGTACTTC
TRBJ2-7	many	.	TRBV12-3/TRBV12-4	CASSPGQTYEQYF	TGTGCCAGCAGTCCGGGACAAACCTACGAGCAGTACTTC
TRBJ1-6	few	TRBD1	TRBV7-9	CASSTGTGYSPLHF	TGTGCCAGCAGCACCGGGACAGGGTATTCACCCCTCCACTTT